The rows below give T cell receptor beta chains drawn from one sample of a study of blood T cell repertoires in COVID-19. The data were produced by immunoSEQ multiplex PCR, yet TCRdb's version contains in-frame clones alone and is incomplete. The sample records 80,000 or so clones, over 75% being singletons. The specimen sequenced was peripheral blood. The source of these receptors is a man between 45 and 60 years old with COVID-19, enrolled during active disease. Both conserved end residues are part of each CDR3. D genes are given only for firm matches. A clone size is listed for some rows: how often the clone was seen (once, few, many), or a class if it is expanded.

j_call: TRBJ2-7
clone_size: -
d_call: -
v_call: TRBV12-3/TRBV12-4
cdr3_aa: CASTLGRGYEQYF
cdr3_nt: TGTGCCAGCACCCTAGGCCGCGGCTACGAGCAGTACTTC

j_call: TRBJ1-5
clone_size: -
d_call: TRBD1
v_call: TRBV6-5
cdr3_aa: CASSRTGPGNQPQHF
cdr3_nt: TGTGCCAGCAGCAGGACAGGCCCTGGCAATCAGCCCCAGCATTTT

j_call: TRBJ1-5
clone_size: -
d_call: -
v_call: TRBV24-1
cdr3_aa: CATSAGTFMGPQHF
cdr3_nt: TGTGCCACCAGTGCCGGGACTTTTATGGGACCCCAGCATTTT

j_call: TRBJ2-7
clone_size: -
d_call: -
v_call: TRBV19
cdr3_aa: CASSPQGREQYF
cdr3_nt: TGTGCCAGCAGCCCTCAGGGGCGCGAGCAGTACTTC

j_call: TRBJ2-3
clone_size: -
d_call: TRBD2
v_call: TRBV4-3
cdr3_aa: CASSQDVRLAGGDTQYF
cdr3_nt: TGCGCCAGCAGCCAAGACGTTCGACTAGCGGGCGGAGATACGCAGTATTTT

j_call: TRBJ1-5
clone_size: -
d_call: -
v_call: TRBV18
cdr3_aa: CASSPQGSISNQPQHF
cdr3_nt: TGTGCCAGCTCACCTCAGGGGTCGATTTCAAATCAGCCCCAGCATTTT

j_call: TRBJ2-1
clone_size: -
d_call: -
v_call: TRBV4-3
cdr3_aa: CASSQDTRQGFYTEQFF
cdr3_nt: TGCGCCAGCAGCCAAGATACCCGGCAGGGCTTTTACACTGAGCAGTTCTTC

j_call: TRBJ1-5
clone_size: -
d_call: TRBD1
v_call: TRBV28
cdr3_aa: CASSPRTGWVQPQHF
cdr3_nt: TGTGCCAGCAGTCCGCGGACAGGGTGGGTTCAGCCCCAGCATTTT

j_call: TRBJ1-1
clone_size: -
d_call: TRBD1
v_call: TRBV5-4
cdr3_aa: CASSRGQGKGNAEAFF
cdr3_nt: TGTGCCAGCAGCCGGGGACAGGGAAAAGGGAACGCTGAAGCTTTCTTT

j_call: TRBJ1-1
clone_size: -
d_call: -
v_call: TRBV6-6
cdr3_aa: CASSSIGQAGTEAFF
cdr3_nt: TGTGCCAGCAGTTCCATCGGACAAGCGGGCACTGAAGCTTTCTTT

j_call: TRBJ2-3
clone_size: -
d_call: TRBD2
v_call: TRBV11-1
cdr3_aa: CASRASGITDTQYF
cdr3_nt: TGTGCCAGCAGGGCTAGCGGGATCACAGATACGCAGTATTTT

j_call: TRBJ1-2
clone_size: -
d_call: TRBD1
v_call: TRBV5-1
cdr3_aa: CASRPWTGGIGYTF
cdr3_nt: TGCGCCAGCAGACCATGGACAGGGGGCATTGGCTACACCTTC

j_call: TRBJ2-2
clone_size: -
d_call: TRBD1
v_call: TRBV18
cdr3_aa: CASSGTGNTGELFF
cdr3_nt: TGTGCCAGCTCCGGGACAGGGAACACCGGGGAGCTGTTTTTT

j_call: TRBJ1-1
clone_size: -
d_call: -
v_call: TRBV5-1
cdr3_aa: CASTGGAGGTEAFF
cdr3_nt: TGCGCCAGCACCGGGGGGGCCGGCGGGACTGAAGCTTTCTTT

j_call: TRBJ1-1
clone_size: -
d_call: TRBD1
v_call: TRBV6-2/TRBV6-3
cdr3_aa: CASSHHHRGDTEAFF
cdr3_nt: TGTGCCAGCAGCCATCATCACAGGGGAGACACTGAAGCTTTCTTT

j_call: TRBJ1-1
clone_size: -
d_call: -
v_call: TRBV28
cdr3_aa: CASSLGGPNTEAFF
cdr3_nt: TGTGCCAGCAGTTTGGGGGGGCCGAACACTGAAGCTTTCTTT

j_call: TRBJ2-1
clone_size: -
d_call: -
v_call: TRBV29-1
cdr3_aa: CSAPGTPINEQFF
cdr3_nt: TGCAGCGCCCCCGGGACACCGATCAATGAGCAGTTCTTC

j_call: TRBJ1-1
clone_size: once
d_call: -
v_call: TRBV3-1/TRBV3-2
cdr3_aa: CASSQVGGASKNTEAFF
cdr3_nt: TGTGCCAGCAGCCAAGTAGGGGGGGCCTCAAAGAACACTGAAGCTTTCTTT

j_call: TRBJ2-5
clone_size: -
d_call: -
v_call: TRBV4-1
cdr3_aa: CASSQLRGLETQYF
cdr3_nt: TGCGCCAGCAGCCAACTCAGGGGTTTAGAGACCCAGTACTTC

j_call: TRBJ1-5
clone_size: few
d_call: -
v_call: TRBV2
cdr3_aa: CASNKGVNQPQHF
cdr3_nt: TGTGCCAGCAATAAGGGGGTCAATCAGCCCCAGCATTTT

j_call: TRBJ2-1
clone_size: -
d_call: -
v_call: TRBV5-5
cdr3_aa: CASSLRGQRTSYNEQFF
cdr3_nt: TGTGCCAGCAGCCTCCGGGGTCAGCGAACCTCCTACAATGAGCAGTTCTTC

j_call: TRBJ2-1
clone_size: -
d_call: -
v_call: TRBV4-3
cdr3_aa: CASSQLAFGEQFF
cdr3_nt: TGCGCCAGCAGCCAACTAGCTTTCGGTGAGCAGTTCTTC

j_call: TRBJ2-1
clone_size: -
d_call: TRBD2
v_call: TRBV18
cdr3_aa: CASSPVLAGLYNEQFF
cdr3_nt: TGTGCCAGCTCACCCGTCCTAGCGGGGCTATACAATGAGCAGTTCTTC

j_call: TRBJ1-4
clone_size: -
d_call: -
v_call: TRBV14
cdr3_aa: CASSWKTDFNEKLFF
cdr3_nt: TGTGCCAGCAGCTGGAAGACAGACTTTAATGAAAAACTGTTTTTT

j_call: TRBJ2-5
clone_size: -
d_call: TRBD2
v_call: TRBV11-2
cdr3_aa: CASSLRTSGAFQETQYF
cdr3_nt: TGTGCCAGCAGCCTACGGACTAGCGGGGCCTTCCAAGAGACCCAGTACTTC

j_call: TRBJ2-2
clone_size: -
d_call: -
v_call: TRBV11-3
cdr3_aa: CASSSRDGELFF
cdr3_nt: TGTGCCAGCAGCTCCAGGGACGGGGAGCTGTTTTTT

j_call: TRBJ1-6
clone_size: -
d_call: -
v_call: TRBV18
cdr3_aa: CASSLGEGGKNSPLHF
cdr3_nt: TGTGCCAGCTCTCTCGGCGAGGGAGGGAAGAATTCACCCCTCCACTTT

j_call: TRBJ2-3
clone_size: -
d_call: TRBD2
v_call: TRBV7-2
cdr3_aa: CASSLAGGGGTDTQYF
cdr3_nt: TGTGCCAGCAGCTTAGCGGGGGGAGGGGGCACAGATACGCAGTATTTT

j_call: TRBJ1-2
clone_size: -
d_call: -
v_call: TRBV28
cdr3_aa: CASSPQFGGLYGYTF
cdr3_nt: TGTGCCAGCAGTCCCCAGTTCGGAGGGCTCTATGGCTACACCTTC

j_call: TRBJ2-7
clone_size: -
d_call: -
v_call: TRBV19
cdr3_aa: CASSRGISYEQYF
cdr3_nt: TGTGCCAGTAGTCGCGGCATCTCCTACGAGCAGTACTTC

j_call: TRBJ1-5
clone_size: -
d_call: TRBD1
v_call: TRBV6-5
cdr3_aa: CASSDPTGGSQPQHF
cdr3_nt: TGTGCCAGCAGCGACCCGACAGGGGGCAGTCAGCCCCAGCATTTT